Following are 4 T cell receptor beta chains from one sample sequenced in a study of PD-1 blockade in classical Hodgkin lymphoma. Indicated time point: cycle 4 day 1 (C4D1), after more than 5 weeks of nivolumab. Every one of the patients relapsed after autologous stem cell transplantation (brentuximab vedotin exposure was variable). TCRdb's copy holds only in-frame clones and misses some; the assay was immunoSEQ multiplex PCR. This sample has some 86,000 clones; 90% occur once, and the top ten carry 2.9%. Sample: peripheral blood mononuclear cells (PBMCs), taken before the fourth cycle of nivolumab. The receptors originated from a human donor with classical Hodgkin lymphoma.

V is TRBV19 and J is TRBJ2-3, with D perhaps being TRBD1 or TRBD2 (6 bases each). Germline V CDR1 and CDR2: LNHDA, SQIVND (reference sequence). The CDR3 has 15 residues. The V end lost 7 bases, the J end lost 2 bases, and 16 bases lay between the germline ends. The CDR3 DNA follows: TGTGCCAGTAACCTGGGGGGCTTTCCCACAGATACGCAGTATTTT. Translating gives CASNLGGFPTDTQYF.

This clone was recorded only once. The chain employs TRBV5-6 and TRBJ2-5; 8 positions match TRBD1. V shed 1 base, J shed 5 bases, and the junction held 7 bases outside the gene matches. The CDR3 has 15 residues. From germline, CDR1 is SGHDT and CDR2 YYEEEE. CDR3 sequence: CASSLFQGARETQYF. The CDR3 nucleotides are TGTGCCAGCAGCTTGTTCCAGGGGGCAAGGGAGACCCAGTACTTC. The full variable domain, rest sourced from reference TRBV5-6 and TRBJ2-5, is DAGVTQSPTHLIKTRGQQVTLRCSPKSGHDTVSWYQQALGQGPQFIFQYYEEEERQRGNFPDRFSGHQFPNYSSELNVNALLLGDSALYLCASSLFQGARETQYFGPGTRLLVL.

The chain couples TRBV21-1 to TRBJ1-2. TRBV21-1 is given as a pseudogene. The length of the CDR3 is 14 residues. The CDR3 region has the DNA TGTGCCAGCAGAAATGGACGGGTTAACTATGGCTACACCTTC. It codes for CASRNGRVNYGYTF.

CDR3 region: CASTKDTHFSTEAFF. For the CDR3, the DNA is TGTGCCAGTACCAAGGACACCCATTTTTCCACTGAAGCTTTCTTT. The rearrangement joins TRBV19 to TRBJ1-1; possible D gene TRBD1, 5 bases. CDR3 length: 15 amino acids. The germline V and J ends were trimmed by 7 bases and 4 bases, with 19 bases remaining between them. Germline CDR1 is LNHDA and CDR2 is SQIVND (reference sequence).